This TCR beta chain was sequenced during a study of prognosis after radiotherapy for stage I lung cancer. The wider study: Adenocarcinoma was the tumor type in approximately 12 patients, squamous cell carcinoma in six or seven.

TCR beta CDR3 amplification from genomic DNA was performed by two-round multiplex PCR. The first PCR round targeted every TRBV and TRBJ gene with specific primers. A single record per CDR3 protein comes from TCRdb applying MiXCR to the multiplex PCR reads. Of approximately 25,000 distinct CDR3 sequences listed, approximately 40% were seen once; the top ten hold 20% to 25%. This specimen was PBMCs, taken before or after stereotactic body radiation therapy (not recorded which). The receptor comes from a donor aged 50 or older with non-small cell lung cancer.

The CDR3 here is CSARDWQGANSPLHF. As DNA, the CDR3 is TGCAGTGCTAGAGATTGGCAGGGGGCTAATTCACCCCTCCACTTT. The chain links TRBV20-1 to TRBJ1-6, with TRBD1 matching over 8 bases. CDR1 DFQATT and CDR2 SNEGSKA come from the germline V gene (reference sequence). Trimming cost V 0 bases and J 6 bases; bases outside gene matches: 4. This CDR3 region has 15 residues.